This T cell receptor beta chain derives from a study of beta chain features in type 1 diabetes (dated by TCRdb to about 2018). Regarding the complete study: Mean age, gender distribution, total cell number and subset yield did not differ between patients and healthy donors. A total of roughly 99,000,000 sorted cells were examined across all samples, and the number of cells per subset was strongly correlated with RNA yield. In the study, TCRB repertoires of sorted circulating CD4+ T cell subsets from recently diagnosed type 1 diabetes patients were compared with those of matched healthy donors. Naive and central memory subsets were obtained from all 30 or so donors, but regulatory and stem cell-like memory subsets were isolated from only 8 patients and 8 healthy donors. General study outcomes and caveats: In all four CD4+ subsets, TCRB CDR3 length was moderately but significantly shorter in type 1 diabetes patients. Naive, central memory and regulatory TCRB repertoires appeared more similar among patients than among healthy donors. At VDJ recombination sites, patients with type 1 diabetes made fewer insertions and deleted more nucleotides, a pattern implying thymic rearrangement abnormalities. Shorter templates might have been favored by PCR, but patient and control samples were amplified and corrected together, so both groups would have been affected equally by any skew. Because the HLA sub-analyses included only small numbers of individuals, any influence of HLA type on TCRB rearrangement was left unresolved. Because cDNA was sequenced instead of genomic DNA, activated cells with high expression could be over-represented, although the groups did not differ in activation or CD3 levels.

Each donor gave one peripheral blood draw, averaging approximately 120 mL, which was collected into heparinised tubes. Naive, central memory, regulatory and stem cell-like memory CD4+ T cells were sorted on a BD FACSAria II using a panel including CD45RO, CCR7, CD25, CD127, CD95 and CD27. Purity was above 95% for every sorted population. PBMCs were isolated immediately by Lymphoprep density gradient centrifugation and stained directly without culture. To minimize batch effects, samples were stained and sorted in pairs, one healthy donor with one patient per experiment. The CDR3 measures 14 amino acids from cysteine to phenylalanine. Only the CDR3 DNA is retained, 42 bases long and in frame from the first base. In the germline V gene, CDR1 corresponds to KGHSH and CDR2 to LQKENI. Cut back by 4 bases and 2 bases, the V and J ends lie 12 bases apart. With respect to this clone: Its specific antigen is unknown. No much larger clone is present one base from it, and per-base qualities are unavailable.

The entire isolated RNA was reverse transcribed using the High Capacity cDNA Reverse Transcription Kit, and thus expressed TCRB transcripts were sequenced. Deep immunoSEQ sequencing was applied to naive, central memory and regulatory T cell samples, giving an average of roughly 3.5 million total reads per sample. Sorted cells were lysed in RLT buffer and RNA was extracted with DNase-treated RNeasy Micro or Mini kits, depending on cell number. To prevent cross-contamination, every cell subset was processed on its own, while patient and healthy donor samples were processed together. Using the immunoSEQ multiplex PCR, TCRB sequences were amplified from cDNA into 87-bp fragments spanning the CDR3 region. Amplicons were sequenced on the Illumina HiSeq platform. The authors' pipeline ran thus. PCR bias was computationally corrected using synthetic template baselines, reads within Hamming distance 2 were collapsed, and singletons that could not be merged were discarded. By aligning reads against IMGT, V, D and J genes, CDR3 length, and insertions or deletions at six rearrangement sites were assigned. Within each subset, clonotype counts were normalized to sorted cell number, and only after that were true diversity and Gini coefficients computed with the tcR R package. Repertoire sharing was quantified using the overlap coefficient calculated on TCRB nucleotide sequences. As a proxy for the pre-selection repertoire, out-of-frame TCRB sequences from naive cells were analyzed. What TCRdb holds here is the immuneACCESS table cut down to in-frame rearrangements. Part of the clones is not present; checked against another copy, under half of the missing clones reflect an unresolved V gene, and the others are unexplained. From that table come the V and J calls and clone size; the DNA was used to work out D and trimming. This sample is represented by under 300,000 clones; 24% of them were singletons. Of the sample, around 0.011% falls within the top ten clones.

The TCR originated in a woman in her twenties or thirties with type 1 diabetes. The sample was naive CD4+ T cells from blood. The cell subset or site label of this sample denotes: true naive CD4+ T cells. The sequence joins TRBV18 to TRBJ2-7; the D gene is perhaps TRBD1, on 5 matching bases. The sequenced DNA is TGTGCCAGCTCACTCACGGGCAGGGCCTACGAGCAGTACTTC. Translated, this gives CASSLTGRAYEQYF.